This is a list of T cell receptor beta chains from one sample in a study of shared clonotypes between healthy human individuals. The data were produced by immunoSEQ multiplex PCR, yet TCRdb's version contains in-frame clones alone and is incomplete. This sample carries roughly 170,000 clones, 60% to 75% of them seen once, and the ten largest clones take about 10%. Material for sequencing was memory CD4+ T cells sorted from blood. The receptor source for this set is a man aged 25-40 years in good health. Each CDR3 is given with its conserved first and last residue. The D gene is left open where the match is weak. Clone size is stated in some rows and not others, as once, few, many or a class when expanded.

NA	TRBV5-1	TRBJ1-1	few	TGCGCCAGCAGCTCGGTCAAAACGGACACTGAAGCTTTCTTT	CASSSVKTDTEAFF
NA	TRBV1	TRBJ1-1	NA	TGCACCAGCAGCCCCAAGGGTGGGGGAAGGACTGAAGCTTTCTTT	CTSSPKGGGRTEAFF
TRBD2	TRBV7-9	TRBJ2-7	NA	TGTGCCAGCAGCTTATCTCTCGTGGGAGGGGACTACGAGCAGTACTTC	CASSLSLVGGDYEQYF
NA	TRBV10-1	TRBJ2-5	NA	TGCGCCAGCAGTGTTGGGGAGACCCAGTACTTC	CASSVGETQYF
TRBD1	TRBV5-6	TRBJ1-2	NA	TGTGCCAGCAGCTTGTACCGGACAGGGGAGCTTGACTATGGCTACACCTTC	CASSLYRTGELDYGYTF
TRBD2	TRBV5-1	TRBJ2-2	NA	TGCGCCAGCAGCATCGTAGCGGGAGGGAGTACCGGGGAGCTGTTTTTT	CASSIVAGGSTGELFF
NA	TRBV2	TRBJ2-2	NA	TGTGCCAGCAGTGAATCGCGGGACCTCGAGCTGTTTTTT	CASSESRDLELFF
TRBD2	TRBV5-1	TRBJ2-2	NA	TGCGCCAGCAGCTTGACTAGCGGGAGGGAGAACACCGGGGAGCTGTTTTTT	CASSLTSGRENTGELFF
NA	TRBV11-2	TRBJ2-7	NA	TGTGCCAGCAGCTTAGATGGAGGGGAGGCCTACGAGCAGTACTTC	CASSLDGGEAYEQYF
NA	TRBV7-2	TRBJ2-1	once	TGTGCCAGCAAACTTACCGACGGAGACAATGAGCAGTTCTTC	CASKLTDGDNEQFF
TRBD1	TRBV5-4	TRBJ1-2	many	TGTGCCAGCAGCTTGGACAGGGGATTTTATGGCTACACCTTC	CASSLDRGFYGYTF
TRBD2	TRBV28	TRBJ2-7	NA	TGTGCCAGCAGTTTAGGGGGGGAATACGAGCAGTACTTC	CASSLGGEYEQYF
TRBD1	TRBV5-1	TRBJ2-5	NA	TGCGCCAGCCGTCGGGGACAGGGGATTTTGGAAAAAGAGACCCAGTACTTC	CASRRGQGILEKETQYF
NA	TRBV19	TRBJ1-1	NA	TGTGCCAGTAGTGACACTCTGAACACTGAAGCTTTCTTT	CASSDTLNTEAFF
NA	TRBV7-2	TRBJ2-3	NA	TGTGCCAGCAGCTTAGTCTCGGGGGAGGTAGTGGGTACGCAGTATTTT	CASSLVSGEVVGTQYF
NA	TRBV30	TRBJ2-3	NA	TGTGCCTGGAGCGAGGGGCAGGATACGCAGTATTTT	CAWSEGQDTQYF
NA	TRBV2	TRBJ1-5	few	TGTGCCAGCAGTGAATACGTTAGCAATCAGCCCCAGCATTTT	CASSEYVSNQPQHF
TRBD1	TRBV6-6	TRBJ1-5	NA	TGTGCCAGCAGGGCGGGACAGGGGGCGGATCAGCCCCAGCATTTT	CASRAGQGADQPQHF
NA	TRBV5-4	TRBJ2-2	NA	TGTGCCAGCAGCTCGGGACTCGCAACCGGGGAGCTGTTTTTT	CASSSGLATGELFF
NA	TRBV9	TRBJ2-7	NA	TGTGCCAGCAGCGTAGAGGCGGGAAATTATTACGAGCAGTACTTC	CASSVEAGNYYEQYF
TRBD2	TRBV13	TRBJ2-7	NA	TGTGCCAGCAGCTGGGGACTAGCGGTCGGGGCGGTCTACGAGCAGTACTTC	CASSWGLAVGAVYEQYF
NA	TRBV29-1	TRBJ1-1	NA	TGCAGCGGTCAGGGTAACACTGAAGCTTTCTTT	CSGQGNTEAFF